This T cell receptor beta chain was found in a study of cytomegalovirus exposure and HLA in healthy donors. Study details: Previous work identified 120 million or so unique TCR beta sequences from 150 million to 200 million T cells. Among the 350 to 400 donors who were genotyped, approximately 83% fell in the genetic ancestry cluster that is associated with self-reported Caucasian donors. Study-wide results and limits: Certain indistinguishable V segments, among them TRBV6-2 and TRBV6-3, were excluded. A link between a missense DCLRE1C variant and TCR beta V- and J-gene trimming emerged from a later analysis.

13 Jbeta primers and 60 Vbeta primers were used for the PCR. Clones were read by immunoSEQ multiplex PCR, and TCRdb kept only the in-frame ones, dropping some. Seen here are 100,000 to 150,000 clones, about 81% observed once, and the top ten hold about 2.8%. Trimming cost V 6 bases and J 0 bases, with 26 bases left between them. The germline gives CDR1 SEHNR, CDR2 FQNEAQ (reference sequence). The CDR3 covers 19 residues. As to this clone: What it binds is unknown.

The rearrangement uses TRBV7-9 and TRBJ1-2; weak D call: TRBD1 (6 bases). The sample consisted of PBMCs. This sequence originates from a woman aged 40 to 55 in good health and CMV-seropositive. The CDR3 DNA reads as TGTGCCAGCAGTTGGACCAGAGGGGGTGCAGGACCCTCTAACTATGGCTACACCTTC. Encoded protein: CASSWTRGGAGPSNYGYTF.